These 16 T cell receptor beta chains share one sample of origin, sequenced in a study of cytomegalovirus exposure and HLA in healthy donors. Primers: 60 Vbeta forward and 13 Jbeta reverse. Profiled with immunoSEQ multiplex PCR; TCRdb holds only in-frame clones, not every one. This sample carries under 200,000 clones, about 77% of them seen once, and the ten largest clones take 2% to 3%. Source material: PBMCs. The receptors come from a woman aged 40 to 50 in good health and CMV-seropositive.

The J gene is TRBJ1-2, the V gene TRBV6-5; D is unresolved. Between the trimmed V and J ends, which lost 7 bases and 2 bases, there was a span of 8 bases. Germline V gene data show CDR1 as MNHEY and CDR2 as SVGAGI. The CDR3 sequence is 12 residues long. CDR3 sequence reads: CASTTLNYGYTF. The CDR3 nucleotides are TGTGCCAGCACCACTTTAAACTATGGCTACACCTTC.

J is TRBJ2-1 and V is TRBV5-4; 11 positions match TRBD1. J was trimmed by 8 bases and V by 3 bases; bases with no gene match: 7. CDR1 and CDR2 (germline): SGHNT, YYREEE (reference sequence). The CDR3 spans 15 residues. CDR3 sequence reads: CASSSPGQGEHEQFF. DNA of the CDR3: TGTGCCAGCAGCTCGCCGGGACAGGGGGAACATGAGCAGTTCTTC.

CDR3 in amino acids: CASSQGGGDYGYTF. The CDR3, as DNA: TGTGCCAGCAGCCAAGGCGGGGGTGACTATGGCTACACCTTC. The chain has TRBV4-2 and TRBJ1-2; D perhaps matches TRBD1 (5 bases). Between the trimmed V and J ends, which lost 1 base and 3 bases, there was a span of 9 bases. The CDR3 sequence is 14 residues long. Germline-derived CDR1 and CDR2 are LGHNA and YNFKEQ.

This clone was found a few times. The chain uses TRBV5-4 and TRBJ2-2; possible D gene TRBD2, 7 bases. Germline V CDR1 and CDR2: SGHNT, YYREEE (reference sequence). Trimming took 2 bases from V and 5 from J, leaving 13 bases between them. The CDR3 totals 15 residues. In DNA, the CDR3 is TGTGCCAGCAGCTTTGGCGGGGGCCGGACCGGGGAGCTGTTTTTT. As protein: CASSFGGGRTGELFF.

In its sample, this clone was seen once. The chain links TRBV2 to TRBJ1-5; D unclear. V was clipped by 4 bases and J by 5 bases, with 12 bases between them. Germline V lookup: CDR1 SNHLY, CDR2 FYNNEI. The CDR3 runs to 14 residues. The CDR3 loop reads CASSGPDNYQPQHF. The CDR3 DNA reads TGTGCCAGCAGTGGACCCGACAACTATCAGCCCCAGCATTTT.

The rearrangement uses TRBV10-1 and TRBJ2-7; 8 nucleotides line up with TRBD2. Germline lookup yields CDR1 WNHNN and CDR2 SYGVQD (reference sequence). J lost 5 bases, V lost 7 bases, and 10 bases had no gene match. The CDR3 extends over 14 amino acids. DNA for the CDR3: TGCGCCAGCAATCGAGCGGGAGCGACTGACGAGCAGTACTTC. Translating it yields CASNRAGATDEQYF.

The chain recombines TRBV18 with TRBJ2-7; the D gene is possibly TRBD2 (5 bases). The CDR3 has 15 residues. Trimming removed 1 base from V and 2 bases from J, with 12 bases in between. Germline CDR1 is KGHSH and CDR2 is LQKENI. DNA for the CDR3: TGTGCCAGCTCACCACTCAGCGGCTCTACCTACGAGCAGTACTTC. This encodes CASSPLSGSTYEQYF.

This sequence joins TRBV9 and TRBJ2-7; 7 nucleotides line up with TRBD2. CDR1 and CDR2 from the germline V gene are SGDLS and YYNGEE. The length of the CDR3 is 14 residues. The trim removed 0 bases at V and 3 bases at J, leaving 3 bases unmatched. The CDR3 DNA reads TGTGCCAGCAGCGTAGAGGGAGGGAACTACGAGCAGTACTTC. Protein: CASSVEGGNYEQYF.

For this clone: Other DNA sequences in the sample encode the same CDR3. The V and J genes are TRBV7-9 and TRBJ1-4, with 10 bases lining up with TRBD1. The V and J ends lost 5 bases and 6 bases, in that order; junction bases with no gene match: 3. The germline gives CDR1 SEHNR, CDR2 FQNEAQ (reference sequence). The length of the CDR3 is 14 residues. DNA for the CDR3: TGTGCCAGCAGCCTGACAGGGGGCGATGAAAAACTGTTTTTT. It yields the protein CASSLTGGDEKLFF.

This clone was seen just once. V and J are TRBV5-1 and TRBJ1-2; D unclear. The CDR3 is 13 amino acids. CDR1 is SGHRS and CDR2 is YFSETQ in the germline V gene. V gave up 3 bases and J gave up 0 bases, with 6 bases separating them. The DNA for the CDR3 is TGCGCCAGCAGCTCGCAGACTAACTATGGCTACACCTTC. It yields the protein CASSSQTNYGYTF.

This clone was found a few times. This chain connects TRBV7-2 to TRBJ1-5, with D perhaps TRBD1 (5 bases). The V end lost 5 bases, the J end lost 3 bases, and 11 bases lay between the germline ends. This CDR3 has 14 residues. Germline CDR1 is SGHTA and CDR2 is FQGNSA. DNA for the CDR3: TGTGCCAGCAGCCCACCAGGGCTCAATCAGCCCCAGCATTTT. Its protein is CASSPPGLNQPQHF.

The chain is built from TRBV19 and TRBJ2-6, with TRBD2 as a possible D gene (6 bases). In germline, CDR1 is LNHDA, CDR2 SQIVND (reference sequence). The CDR3 runs to 18 residues. Trimming pared 8 bases from V and 0 bases from J, leaving 20 bases between. The chain's CDR3 is CASQLRGTPSSGANVLTF. Here the CDR3 DNA reads TGTGCCAGTCAACTACGGGGGACCCCTTCCTCTGGGGCCAACGTCCTGACTTTC.

V usage is TRBV6-5 and J usage is TRBJ1-4; TRBD1 might be the D (6 bases). The germline V and J ends were trimmed by 4 bases and 5 bases, with 14 bases remaining between them. The CDR3 loop spans 15 amino acids. In germline, CDR1 is MNHEY, CDR2 SVGAGI. The CDR3 nucleotides read TGTGCCAGCAGTTCCCTCGGGGGGGCGAATGAAAAACTGTTTTTT. Its translation: CASSSLGGANEKLFF.

The rearrangement links TRBV7-2 to TRBJ1-2; D remains unclear. V was pared by 1 base and J by 2 bases, with 11 bases between. The CDR3 spans 15 residues. CDR1 is SGHTA and CDR2 is FQGNSA in the germline V gene. CDR3 nucleotides: TGTGCCAGCAGCTTAGTTAAGGGAGTGAACTATGGCTACACCTTC. It yields the protein CASSLVKGVNYGYTF.

This clone was detected only a few times. CDR3 coding DNA: TGTGCCAGCAACAAACGGAGCGAGGACACTGAAGCTTTCTTT. Translating it yields CASNKRSEDTEAFF. The gene calls are TRBV5-4 and TRBJ1-1; D ambiguous. This CDR3 spans 14 amino acids. Trimming stripped 6 bases from V and 3 bases from J, with 15 bases between. Germline CDR1 reads SGHNT; CDR2 reads YYREEE (reference sequence).

This chain connects TRBV19 to TRBJ2-3; D is uncertain. CDR3 length: 14 amino acids. The germline V and J ends were trimmed by 6 bases and 1 base, with 11 bases remaining between them. In germline, CDR1 is LNHDA, CDR2 SQIVND (reference sequence). The chain's CDR3 is CASRPTWGTDTQYF. For the CDR3, the DNA is TGTGCCAGTAGGCCGACATGGGGCACAGATACGCAGTATTTT.